This entry lists 26 T cell receptor beta chains sequenced from one sample in a study of neurological immune-mediated disorders. TCRdb recomputed calls from the 5' RACE reads with MiXCR, one row per CDR3 protein. This sample yields 35,000 to 45,000 distinct CDR3 sequences, of which 7% to 8% are seen a single time; about 4.5% belongs to the top ten. The sequenced sample consisted of PBMCs. These TCRs come from a woman aged 40-49 years in good health.

This clonotype was recorded a few times. A much larger clone differs by one base, so this may be a read error. V gene TRBV28 combines with J gene TRBJ2-4; D may be TRBD2 (5 bases). Germline lookup yields CDR1 MDHEN and CDR2 SYDVKM. V was cut by 5 bases and J by 7 bases, with 18 bases left in between. This CDR3 spans 15 amino acids. The chain's CDR3 is CASSGSGGPGNIQYF. CDR3 in DNA: TGTGCCAGCAGTGGGTCGGGCGGGCCGGGGAACATTCAGTACTTC.

In this sample, this clonotype turned up many times. J is TRBJ2-1 and V is TRBV7-3, with 13 bases that match TRBD2. V was clipped by 0 bases and J by 7 bases; unmatched bases: 3. This CDR3 spans 16 amino acids. The V gene's germline CDR1 is SGHTA and CDR2 FQGTGA. The DNA of the CDR3 is TGTGCCAGCAGCTTAACACTAGCGGGAGGGGGAAATGAGCAGTTCTTC. Translating gives CASSLTLAGGGNEQFF.

This clonotype has at least ten counts. This chain links TRBV6-2 or TRBV6-3 with TRBJ1-1; D remains ambiguous. The V gene lost 5 bases and the J gene lost 6 bases, with 10 bases spanning the gap. CDR1 and CDR2 from the germline V gene are MNHEY and SVGEGT. This CDR3 is built from 12 residues. In DNA, the CDR3 is TGTGCCAGCAGTACCTACAGCGCTGAAGCTTTCTTT. Translating it yields CASSTYSAEAFF.

This clonotype was seen many times. This chain links TRBV10-3 with TRBJ2-4; D perhaps matches TRBD2 (6 bases). Germline V gene data show CDR1 as ENHRY and CDR2 as SYGVKD. V was shortened by 1 base and J by 7 bases, with 8 bases between the two germline ends. CDR3 length: 13 residues. The CDR3 spells CAISELGLNIQYF. CDR3 nucleotides: TGTGCCATCAGTGAGTTGGGACTGAACATTCAGTACTTC.

Many counts were recorded for this clonotype. The V call is TRBV7-9, the J call TRBJ1-5, with D perhaps matching TRBD1 (5 bases). This CDR3 is 17 amino acids long. V was clipped by 5 bases and J by 2 bases, with 19 bases between them. In germline, CDR1 is SEHNR, CDR2 FQNEAQ (reference sequence). CDR3 coding DNA: TGTGCCAGCAGCCCCGAAGAGACAGTTCCGGGCAATCAGCCCCAGCATTTT. Its translation is CASSPEETVPGNQPQHF.

This clonotype was found many times. This chain joins TRBV20-1 and TRBJ1-1, with D possibly TRBD1 on 5 matching bases. The germline CDR1 and CDR2 sequences are DFQATT and SNEGSKA (reference sequence). The CDR3 contains 13 residues. V was trimmed by 6 bases and J by 7 bases, leaving 18 bases between them. The CDR3 sequence: CSAATQGPYEAFF. For the CDR3, the DNA is TGCAGTGCAGCAACCCAGGGACCCTATGAAGCTTTCTTT.

This clonotype was seen at least ten times. This chain joins TRBV24-1 and TRBJ2-3, with D unresolved. Deletions cut 3 bases from V and 0 bases from J, with 9 bases between. The CDR3 consists of 15 residues. CDR1 is KGHDR, CDR2 SFDVKD, per germline. The CDR3 coding sequence is TGTGCCACCAGTGATGTTCGGGTTAGCACAGATACGCAGTATTTT. Its translation: CATSDVRVSTDTQYF.

This clonotype is judged medium-sized. The chain joins TRBV7-2 to TRBJ2-2, with D unresolved. Trimming stripped 5 bases from V and 0 bases from J, with 4 bases between. The V gene's germline CDR1 is SGHTA and CDR2 FQGNSA. This CDR3 contains 13 residues. In nucleotides, the CDR3 is TGTGCCAGCAGCCGTCCGAACACCGGGGAGCTGTTTTTT. Translating it yields CASSRPNTGELFF.

Many counts were recorded for this clonotype. The rearrangement links TRBV20-1 to TRBJ2-5; D unclear. The CDR3 runs to 11 residues. CDR1 is DFQATT and CDR2 is SNEGSKA in the germline V gene (reference sequence). V gave up 0 bases and J gave up 5 bases, with 4 bases separating them. The CDR3 DNA is TGCAGTGCTAGAGAGGAGGAGACCCAGTACTTC. Translated, it gives CSAREEETQYF.

This clonotype was found many times. V and J are TRBV2 and TRBJ2-1, with D perhaps matching TRBD1 or TRBD2 (5 bases each). The germline V gene has CDR1 SNHLY and CDR2 FYNNEI. Deletions cut 10 bases from V and 8 bases from J, with 18 bases between. The CDR3 consists of 13 residues. CDR3 protein: CATFRDARDEQFF. The CDR3 bases are TGTGCCACCTTCCGGGACGCGAGGGATGAGCAGTTCTTC.

This clonotype was seen ten or more times. The chain is built from TRBV24-1 and TRBJ2-3; 9 nucleotides match TRBD2. The germline CDR1 and CDR2 sequences are KGHDR and SFDVKD. The junction had 17 bases not matched to a gene; V was cut back by 5 bases and J by 0 bases. CDR3 length equals 20 residues. CDR3 residues: CATSGVPLLTSGVSTDTQYF. CDR3 sequence (DNA): TGTGCCACCAGTGGCGTCCCCCTCCTGACTAGCGGAGTTAGCACAGATACGCAGTATTTT.

Ten or more counts support this clonotype. This chain joins TRBV20-1 and TRBJ2-1, with 7 nucleotides matching TRBD1. The trim removed 0 bases at V and 4 bases at J, leaving 6 bases unmatched. The CDR3 runs to 15 residues. Germline V gene data show CDR1 as DFQATT and CDR2 as SNEGSKA (reference sequence). The CDR3 nucleotides are TGCAGTGCTAGAGACCTCGACAGGGTATACAATGAGCAGTTCTTC. Protein product: CSARDLDRVYNEQFF.

This clonotype was picked up many times. The chain employs TRBV5-8 and TRBJ2-7, with 13 nucleotides matching TRBD2. The germline V gene encodes CDR1 SGHTS and CDR2 YDEGEE. The CDR3 covers 17 residues. Germline trimming cut 0 bases from V and 3 bases from J; bases unmatched to any gene: 6. Here the CDR3 DNA reads TGTGCCAGCAGCTTGGCCGGACTAGCGGGAGCTTTCTACGAGCAGTACTTC. It specifies CASSLAGLAGAFYEQYF.

The V gene is TRBV29-1, the J gene TRBJ2-7, with D unclear. The germline gives CDR1 SQVTM, CDR2 ANQGSEA. This CDR3 is 9 amino acids long. V lost 4 bases to trimming and J lost 7 bases, with 5 bases between them. The DNA for the CDR3 is TGCAGCGTTGTTAGGGAGCAGTACTTC. Protein sequence: CSVVREQYF.

This clonotype was counted at least ten times. CDR3 protein: CASSVGNTGELFF. CDR3 coding DNA: TGTGCCAGCAGCGTAGGCAACACCGGGGAGCTGTTTTTT. J is TRBJ2-2 and V is TRBV9; D call uncertain. CDR1 is SGDLS, CDR2 YYNGEE, per germline. This CDR3 contains 13 residues. The V gene lost 0 bases and the J gene lost 2 bases, with 2 bases spanning the gap.

This clonotype was counted at least ten times. V gene TRBV14 combines with J gene TRBJ2-1; 13 bases align to TRBD2. CDR3 length equals 19 residues. Looked up from germline, CDR1 is SGHDN and CDR2 is FVKESK. With 4 bases clipped from V and 6 bases from J, the junction kept 15 bases outside the gene matches. The CDR3 here is CASSLGAAYTSGRANEQFF. CDR3 nucleotides: TGTGCCAGCAGCCTTGGGGCAGCGTACACTAGCGGGAGGGCCAATGAGCAGTTCTTC. The full variable domain, its missing parts supplied by reference TRBV14 and TRBJ2-1, is EAGVTQFPSHSVIEKGQTVTLRCDPISGHDNLYWYRRVMGKEIKFLLHFVKESKQDESGMPNNRFLAERTGGTYSTLKVQPAELEDSGVYFCASSLGAAYTSGRANEQFFGPGTRLTVL.

This clonotype has more than one count but fewer than ten. The V call is TRBV5-4, the J call TRBJ1-1; 9 bases map to TRBD1. The CDR3 loop spans 15 amino acids. After removal of 5 bases from V and 0 bases from J, the junction contained 5 bases not matched to a gene. Germline CDR1 is SGHNT and CDR2 is YYREEE (reference sequence). The CDR3 is CASSHYRGLNTEAFF. CDR3 coding DNA: TGTGCCAGCAGTCATTACAGGGGGCTGAACACTGAAGCTTTCTTT.

This clonotype was seen more than once but under ten times. This rearrangement joins TRBV6-4 to TRBJ2-3, with TRBD1 matching 9 bases. The CDR3 sequence is 16 residues long. V trimming: 5 bases; J trimming: 2 bases; junction bases outside the gene matches: 8. Germline CDR1 MRHNA, CDR2 SNTAGT. The CDR3 region is CASSPDRGGPTDTQYF. The CDR3 bases are TGTGCCAGCAGTCCGGACAGGGGAGGCCCCACAGATACGCAGTATTTT.

At least ten counts were recorded for this clonotype. The V call is TRBV7-9, the J call TRBJ1-2, with unresolved D. V was clipped by 1 base and J by 6 bases, with 18 bases between them. Looked up from germline, CDR1 is SEHNR and CDR2 is FQNEAQ (reference sequence). This CDR3 has 16 amino acids. The CDR3: CASSLVGVGQVHGYTF. The DNA of the CDR3 is TGTGCCAGCAGCTTAGTCGGCGTAGGGCAGGTCCATGGCTACACCTTC.

This clonotype was counted at least ten times. The chain couples TRBV7-9 to TRBJ2-1; a weak D match, TRBD2 (5 bases). This CDR3 is built from 13 residues. The germline V gene encodes CDR1 SEHNR and CDR2 FQNEAQ (reference sequence). V dropped 0 bases and J dropped 9 bases, with 9 bases sitting between them. CDR3 protein: CASSLAGVTEQFF. DNA of the CDR3: TGTGCCAGCAGCTTAGCGGGAGTCACTGAGCAGTTCTTC.

Within the sample, this clonotype is medium-sized. J is TRBJ2-1 and V is TRBV3-1, with D hard to call. Germline values: CDR1 LGHDT, CDR2 YNNKEL (reference sequence). V was shortened by 0 bases and J by 7 bases, with 16 bases between the two germline ends. The CDR3 covers 16 residues. The CDR3 region is CASSQDWDQRRNEQFF. The CDR3 DNA reads TGTGCCAGCAGCCAAGACTGGGATCAACGTCGGAATGAGCAGTTCTTC.

The rearrangement joins TRBV6-6 to TRBJ1-1; D is unclear. Looked up from germline, CDR1 is MNHNY and CDR2 is SVGAGI (reference sequence). This CDR3 is built from 15 residues. V was trimmed by 5 bases and J by 2 bases, leaving 15 bases between them. The CDR3: CASSPPITPNTEAFF. CDR3 nucleotides: TGTGCCAGCAGTCCCCCCATTACCCCTAACACTGAAGCTTTCTTT.

There are many counts of this clonotype. The rearrangement uses TRBV14 and TRBJ2-1; a weak D match, TRBD2 (6 bases). The CDR3 consists of 15 residues. V gave up 1 base and J gave up 9 bases, with 16 bases separating them. Germline lookup yields CDR1 SGHDN and CDR2 FVKESK. The CDR3 coding sequence is TGTGCCAGCAGCCAAGTATCCGGGACTCCCCGTGAGCAGTTCTTC. Protein sequence: CASSQVSGTPREQFF.

This clonotype was seen ten or more times. The chain couples TRBV4-1 to TRBJ1-6, with D possibly TRBD1 on 6 matching bases. In germline, CDR1 is MGHRA, CDR2 YSYEKL. Trimming cost V 4 bases and J 8 bases, with 9 bases left between them. This CDR3 is 13 amino acids long. The CDR3 sequence: CASSRAGDSPLHF. The DNA of the CDR3 is TGCGCCAGCAGCCGGGCAGGGGATTCACCCCTCCACTTT.

The table lists this clonotype with many counts. The chain employs TRBV5-1 and TRBJ2-3; D perhaps matches TRBD2 (6 bases). Germline values: CDR1 SGHRS, CDR2 YFSETQ. This CDR3 comprises 15 residues. V shed 2 bases and J shed 3 bases, with 13 bases lying between them. In nucleotides, the CDR3 is TGCGCCAGCAGCTTCGATGCGGAGGGGACAGATACGCAGTATTTT. Amino acids: CASSFDAEGTDTQYF. The full variable domain, its missing parts supplied by reference TRBV5-1 and TRBJ2-3, is KAGVTQTPRYLIKTRGQQVTLSCSPISGHRSVSWYQQTPGQGLQFLFEYFSETQRNKGNFPGRFSGRQFSNSRSEMNVSTLELGDSALYLCASSFDAEGTDTQYFGPGTRLTVL.

The sample holds many counts of this clonotype. The rearrangement joins TRBV14 to TRBJ2-2; the D gene is possibly TRBD2 (6 bases). V was shortened by 5 bases and J by 1 base, with 14 bases between the two germline ends. Per germline, CDR1 SGHDN and CDR2 FVKESK. The length of the CDR3 is 16 residues. CDR3: CASSSIAGLNTGELFF. In DNA form, the CDR3 reads TGTGCCAGCAGCTCAATCGCGGGACTGAACACCGGGGAGCTGTTTTTT.